Each of the 8 T cell receptor beta chains below was sequenced from the same sample in a study of technical replicates of blood from a few donors. The protocol was immunoSEQ multiplex PCR, while the TCRdb copy is restricted to in-frame clones and leaves out a portion. Found here are 75,000 to 90,000 clones, 85% to 95% of them singletons; the top ten hold more than 0.3%. Sequenced sample: T cells isolated from PBMCs. These receptors were taken from a human donor in good health.

In its sample, this clone was seen once. V usage is TRBV29-1 and J usage is TRBJ2-6; no firm D call. The length of the CDR3 is 14 residues. V lost 4 bases and J 0 bases, leaving 7 bases between the germline ends. Germline V lookup: CDR1 SQVTM, CDR2 ANQGSEA. Here the CDR3 reads CSVVFLSGANVLTF. Here the CDR3 DNA reads TGCAGCGTTGTTTTCCTCTCTGGGGCCAACGTCCTGACTTTC.

The chain combines TRBV29-1 with TRBJ1-1, with 7 bases fitting TRBD1. The germline V gene has CDR1 SQVTM and CDR2 ANQGSEA. The CDR3 is 14 residues long. V trimming: 2 bases; J trimming: 2 bases; junction bases outside the gene matches: 5. This chain's CDR3 is CSVEPRQGNTEAFF. Written as DNA, the CDR3 is TGCAGCGTTGAACCGCGACAGGGAAACACTGAAGCTTTCTTT.

The chain employs TRBV25-1 and TRBJ1-1; 7 positions agree with TRBD1. Germline V gene data show CDR1 as MGHDK and CDR2 as SYGVNS. The CDR3 runs to 14 residues. With 2 bases clipped from V and 3 bases from J, the junction kept 3 bases outside the gene matches. CDR3 in DNA: TGTGCCAGCAGTGAAACGGGACAGTACACTGAAGCTTTCTTT. This gives the protein CASSETGQYTEAFF.

The chain is built from TRBV5-1 and TRBJ1-5, with D possibly matching TRBD1 (5 bases). CDR1 is SGHRS, CDR2 YFSETQ, per germline. The CDR3 has 16 residues. Trimming took off 2 bases at V and 6 bases at J, with 18 bases between the two ends. The CDR3 spells CASSFSGGDLPQPQHF. CDR3 coding DNA: TGCGCCAGCAGCTTTTCGGGGGGTGATCTCCCTCAGCCCCAGCATTTT.

This chain uses TRBV5-1 with TRBJ2-3, with a tentative D call TRBD2 (5 bases). The CDR3 contains 14 residues. V was cut by 1 base and J by 6 bases, with 12 bases left in between. Germline V gives CDR1 SGHRS, CDR2 YFSETQ. CDR3 loop: CASSLYGNFDTQYF. The CDR3 DNA reads TGCGCCAGCAGCTTGTACGGGAACTTTGATACGCAGTATTTT.

The chain recombines TRBV19 with TRBJ2-7; D not certain. CDR3 length: 15 residues. CDR1 and CDR2 from the germline V gene are LNHDA and SQIVND (reference sequence). Trimming removed 3 bases from V and 6 bases from J, with 18 bases in between. CDR3 DNA sequence: TGTGCCAGTAGTATTGTTTTGGGCAGTGGCAGCGAGCAGTACTTC. It specifies CASSIVLGSGSEQYF.

The V call is TRBV25-1, the J call TRBJ1-4; a possible D gene is TRBD1 (5 bases). The V gene lost 0 bases and the J gene lost 3 bases, with 8 bases spanning the gap. The CDR3 runs to 15 residues. Germline loops: CDR1 MGHDK, CDR2 SYGVNS. The CDR3 DNA is TGTGCCAGCAGTGAATATGGGGCAGCTAATGAAAAACTGTTTTTT. Amino acids: CASSEYGAANEKLFF.

V usage is TRBV7-3 and J usage is TRBJ2-1; TRBD2 aligns across 9 bases. In germline, CDR1 is SGHTA, CDR2 FQGTGA. The V gene end was trimmed by 1 base and the J gene end by 5 bases; junction bases not matched to a gene: 9. This CDR3 contains 17 residues. CDR3 sequence reads: CASSLIFRLAGNNEQFF. The CDR3 nucleotides are TGTGCCAGCAGCTTAATCTTCCGTCTAGCGGGGAACAATGAGCAGTTCTTC.